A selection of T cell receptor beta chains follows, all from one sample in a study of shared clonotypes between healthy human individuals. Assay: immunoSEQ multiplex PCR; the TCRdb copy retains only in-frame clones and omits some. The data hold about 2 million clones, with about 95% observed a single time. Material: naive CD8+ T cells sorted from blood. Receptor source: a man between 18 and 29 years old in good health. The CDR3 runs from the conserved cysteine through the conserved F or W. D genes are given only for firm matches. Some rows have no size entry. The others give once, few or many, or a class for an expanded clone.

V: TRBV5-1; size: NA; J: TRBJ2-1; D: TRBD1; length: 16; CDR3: CASSPRPGQEYNEQFF; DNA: TGCGCCAGCAGCCCCCGCCCGGGACAGGAGTACAATGAGCAGTTCTTC
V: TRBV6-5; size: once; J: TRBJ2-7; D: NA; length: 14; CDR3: CASSLGVGYYEQYF; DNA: TGTGCCAGCAGTCTCGGGGTCGGGTACTACGAGCAGTACTTC
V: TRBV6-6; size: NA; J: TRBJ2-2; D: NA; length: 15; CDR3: CASSYSAENTGELFF; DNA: TGTGCCAGCAGTTACTCGGCGGAAAACACCGGGGAGCTGTTTTTT
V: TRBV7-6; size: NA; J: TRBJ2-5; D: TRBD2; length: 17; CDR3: CASSLGREVTLGETQYF; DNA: TGTGCCAGCAGCTTAGGGCGGGAGGTAACGCTCGGGGAGACCCAGTACTTC
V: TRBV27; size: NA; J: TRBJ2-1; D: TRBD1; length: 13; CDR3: CASSLTGGDEQFF; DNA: TGTGCCAGCAGTTTAACAGGGGGTGATGAGCAGTTCTTC
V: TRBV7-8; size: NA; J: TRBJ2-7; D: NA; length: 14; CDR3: CASSSSRASYEQYF; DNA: TGTGCCAGCAGCTCCTCCAGGGCCTCCTACGAGCAGTACTTC
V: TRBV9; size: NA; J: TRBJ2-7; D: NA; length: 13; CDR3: CASSPPDGYEQYF; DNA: TGTGCCAGCAGCCCACCGGACGGGTACGAGCAGTACTTC
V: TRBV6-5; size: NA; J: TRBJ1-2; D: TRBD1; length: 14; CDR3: CASSLGDREDGYTF; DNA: TGTGCCAGCAGTTTGGGGGACAGGGAGGATGGCTACACCTTC
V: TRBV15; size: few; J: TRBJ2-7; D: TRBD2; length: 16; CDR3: CATSTKLAGGVHEQYF; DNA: TGTGCCACCAGCACAAAATTAGCGGGAGGGGTCCACGAGCAGTACTTC
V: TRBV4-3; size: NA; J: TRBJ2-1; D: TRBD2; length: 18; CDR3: CASSQIYGTRDTLNEQFF; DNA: TGCGCCAGCAGCCAAATATACGGGACTAGGGACACCCTCAATGAGCAGTTCTTC
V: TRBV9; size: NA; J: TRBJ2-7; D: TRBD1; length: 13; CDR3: CASSRTGSYEQYF; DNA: TGTGCCAGCTCCAGGACAGGCTCCTACGAGCAGTACTTC
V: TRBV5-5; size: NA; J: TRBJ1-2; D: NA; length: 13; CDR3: CASSPTGTHGYTF; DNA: TGTGCCAGCAGCCCGACCGGGACTCATGGCTACACCTTC
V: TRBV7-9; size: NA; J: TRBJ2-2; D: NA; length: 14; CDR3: CASSFTGLTGELFF; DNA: TGTGCCAGCAGCTTTACAGGGCTCACCGGGGAGCTGTTTTTT
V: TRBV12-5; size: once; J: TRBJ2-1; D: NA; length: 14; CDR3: CASGLEKPVDEQFF; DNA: TGTGCTAGTGGTTTGGAGAAGCCGGTGGATGAGCAGTTCTTC
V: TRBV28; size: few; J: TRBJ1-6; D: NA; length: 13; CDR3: CASSSRANSPLHF; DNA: TGTGCCAGCAGTTCCAGGGCTAATTCACCCCTCCACTTT
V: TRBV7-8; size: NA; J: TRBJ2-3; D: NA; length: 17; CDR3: CASSLGRGQMSGDTQYF; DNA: TGTGCCAGCAGCTTGGGGCGGGGGCAGATGAGTGGGGATACGCAGTATTTT
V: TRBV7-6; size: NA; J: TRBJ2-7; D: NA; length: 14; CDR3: CASSASRGAYEQYF; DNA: TGTGCCAGCAGCGCGTCACGTGGGGCCTACGAGCAGTACTTC
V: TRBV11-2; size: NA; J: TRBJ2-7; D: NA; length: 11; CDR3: CASSWDYEQYF; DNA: TGTGCCAGCTCATGGGACTACGAGCAGTACTTC
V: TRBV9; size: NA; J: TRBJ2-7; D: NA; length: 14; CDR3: CASSVEGLRDEQYF; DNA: TGTGCCAGCAGCGTAGAGGGTTTGAGAGACGAGCAGTACTTC
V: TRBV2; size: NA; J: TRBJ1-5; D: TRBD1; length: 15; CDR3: CASSPGQGTGQPQHF; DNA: TGTGCCAGCAGCCCGGGACAGGGGACTGGGCAGCCCCAGCATTTT
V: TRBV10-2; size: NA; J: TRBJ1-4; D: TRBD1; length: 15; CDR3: CASSGDSASNEKLFF; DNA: TGCGCCAGCAGTGGGGACAGCGCATCTAATGAAAAACTGTTTTTT
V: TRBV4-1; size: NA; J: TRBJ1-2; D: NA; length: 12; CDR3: CASSQSGRIDTF; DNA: TGCGCCAGCAGCCAATCCGGCCGGATCGACACCTTC
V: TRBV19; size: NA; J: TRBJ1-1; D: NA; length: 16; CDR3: CASSIWIGGANTEAFF; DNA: TGTGCCAGTAGTATTTGGATCGGGGGAGCGAACACTGAAGCTTTCTTT
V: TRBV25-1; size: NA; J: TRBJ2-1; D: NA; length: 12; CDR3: CASSSGSHEQFF; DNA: TGTGCCAGCAGCTCAGGATCCCATGAGCAGTTCTTC
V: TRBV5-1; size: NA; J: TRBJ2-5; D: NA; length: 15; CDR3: CASSLGGQKQETQYF; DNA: TGCGCCAGCAGCTTGGGTGGGCAGAAGCAAGAAACCCAGTACTTC
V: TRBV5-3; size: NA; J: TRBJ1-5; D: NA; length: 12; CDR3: CARSSANQPQHF; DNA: TGTGCCAGAAGCTCGGCTAATCAGCCCCAGCATTTT
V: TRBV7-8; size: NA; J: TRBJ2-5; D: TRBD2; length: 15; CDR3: CASSLRTSGQETQYF; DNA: TGTGCCAGCAGCCTTCGGACTAGCGGACAAGAGACCCAGTACTTC
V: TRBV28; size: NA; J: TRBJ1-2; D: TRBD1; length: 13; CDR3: CASSLDRDYGYTF; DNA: TGTGCCAGCAGCCTCGACAGGGACTATGGCTACACCTTC
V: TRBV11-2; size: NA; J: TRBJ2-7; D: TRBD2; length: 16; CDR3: CASSLVGTSGSKEQYF; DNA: TGTGCCAGCAGCTTAGTTGGGACTAGCGGGAGTAAGGAGCAGTACTTC
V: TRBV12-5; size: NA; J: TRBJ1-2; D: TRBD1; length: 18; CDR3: CASGPPTSDREGIYGYTF; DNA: TGTGCTAGTGGTCCCCCAACCTCGGACAGGGAGGGCATCTATGGCTACACCTTC
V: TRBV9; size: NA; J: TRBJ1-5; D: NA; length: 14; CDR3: CASSPRDGDQPQHF; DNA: TGTGCCAGCAGCCCCCGGGACGGGGATCAGCCCCAGCATTTT
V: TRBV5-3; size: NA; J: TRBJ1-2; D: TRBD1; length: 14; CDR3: CARRLIGQGAGYTF; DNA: TGTGCCAGAAGACTGATAGGACAGGGGGCAGGCTACACCTTC
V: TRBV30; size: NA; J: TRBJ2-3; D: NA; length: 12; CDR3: CACWDSLQTQYF; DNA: TGTGCCTGCTGGGACTCCCTGCAAACGCAGTATTTT
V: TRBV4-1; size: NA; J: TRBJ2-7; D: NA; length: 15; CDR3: CASSQDRVELDEQYF; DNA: TGCGCCAGCAGCCAAGATCGGGTAGAGCTGGACGAGCAGTACTTC
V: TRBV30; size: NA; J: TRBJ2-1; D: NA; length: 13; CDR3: CAWSVSQRYEQFF; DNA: TGTGCCTGGAGTGTAAGTCAGAGATATGAGCAGTTCTTC
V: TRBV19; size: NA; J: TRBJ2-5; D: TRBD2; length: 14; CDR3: CASSPGLGGETQYF; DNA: TGTGCCAGTAGTCCGGGACTAGGTGGCGAGACCCAGTACTTC
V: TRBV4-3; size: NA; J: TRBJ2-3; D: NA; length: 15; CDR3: CASSQVWGPVDTQYF; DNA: TGCGCCAGCAGCCAAGTCTGGGGCCCGGTAGATACGCAGTATTTT
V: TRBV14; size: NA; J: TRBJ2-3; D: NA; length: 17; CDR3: CASSQDLGVPFSDTQYF; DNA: TGTGCCAGCAGCCAAGATTTGGGAGTCCCCTTTTCAGATACGCAGTATTTT
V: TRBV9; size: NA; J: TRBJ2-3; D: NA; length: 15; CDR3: CASSPGVAGWDTQYF; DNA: TGTGCCAGCAGTCCTGGGGTCGCGGGCTGGGATACGCAGTATTTT
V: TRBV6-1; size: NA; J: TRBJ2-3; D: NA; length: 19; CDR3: CASSEPIGSELYDTDTQYF; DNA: TGTGCCAGCAGTGAGCCCATAGGGTCCGAACTCTATGACACAGATACGCAGTATTTT
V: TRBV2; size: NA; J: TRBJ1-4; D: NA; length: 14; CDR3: CASRGAQGFEKLFF; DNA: TGTGCCAGCAGGGGAGCCCAGGGTTTCGAAAAACTGTTTTTT
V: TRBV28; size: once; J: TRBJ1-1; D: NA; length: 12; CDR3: CASSLTGPEAFF; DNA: TGTGCCAGCAGCTTGACCGGCCCTGAAGCTTTCTTT
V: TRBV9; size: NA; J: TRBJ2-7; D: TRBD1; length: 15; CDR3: CASSVGQGARWEQYF; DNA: TGTGCCAGCAGCGTAGGACAGGGGGCGCGATGGGAGCAGTACTTC
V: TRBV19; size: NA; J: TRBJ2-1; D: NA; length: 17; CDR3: CASSIDLGFSSYNEQFF; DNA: TGTGCCAGTAGTATAGATCTTGGCTTTAGCTCCTACAATGAGCAGTTCTTC
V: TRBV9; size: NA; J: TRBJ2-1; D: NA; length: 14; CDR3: CASSVGGEAYEQFF; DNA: TGTGCCAGCAGCGTAGGGGGAGAGGCCTATGAGCAGTTCTTC
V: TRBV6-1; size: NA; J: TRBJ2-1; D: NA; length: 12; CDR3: CASSEGYNEQFF; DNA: TGTGCCAGCAGTGAAGGGTACAATGAGCAGTTCTTC
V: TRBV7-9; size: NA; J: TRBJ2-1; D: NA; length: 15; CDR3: CASRSPTSSYNEQFF; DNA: TGTGCCAGCAGATCCCCGACCAGCTCCTACAATGAGCAGTTCTTC